This T cell receptor (beta chain) was retrieved from a study of tumor-infiltrating lymphocytes in localized non-small cell lung cancer. In the study overall: Each patient gave resected tumor and non-adjacent uninvolved lung tissue.

Generated by immunoSEQ multiplex PCR, the TCRdb table keeps only in-frame clones and is missing some. The table records thousands of clones, 60% to 80% of them present only once. Notes on this clone: Its matching antigen is unknown.

Germline-derived CDR1 and CDR2 are SGHDT and YYEEEE. V shed 4 bases and J shed 8 bases, with 18 bases lying between them. The CDR3 totals 15 residues. Whole-study results and caveats: Compared with uninvolved lung, tumors showed higher T cell infiltration by TCRbeta sequencing. Available tissue quantity limited TCR sequencing to a patient subset.

Sequencing was performed on uninvolved lung tissue not adjacent to the tumor. The source is a human donor with non-small cell lung cancer. This chain uses TRBV5-6 with TRBJ1-4; the D gene is possibly TRBD1 (6 bases). The CDR3: CASSLLGGTGEKLFF. In nucleotides, the CDR3 is TGTGCCAGCAGCCTATTAGGGGGGACCGGAGAAAAACTGTTTTTT.